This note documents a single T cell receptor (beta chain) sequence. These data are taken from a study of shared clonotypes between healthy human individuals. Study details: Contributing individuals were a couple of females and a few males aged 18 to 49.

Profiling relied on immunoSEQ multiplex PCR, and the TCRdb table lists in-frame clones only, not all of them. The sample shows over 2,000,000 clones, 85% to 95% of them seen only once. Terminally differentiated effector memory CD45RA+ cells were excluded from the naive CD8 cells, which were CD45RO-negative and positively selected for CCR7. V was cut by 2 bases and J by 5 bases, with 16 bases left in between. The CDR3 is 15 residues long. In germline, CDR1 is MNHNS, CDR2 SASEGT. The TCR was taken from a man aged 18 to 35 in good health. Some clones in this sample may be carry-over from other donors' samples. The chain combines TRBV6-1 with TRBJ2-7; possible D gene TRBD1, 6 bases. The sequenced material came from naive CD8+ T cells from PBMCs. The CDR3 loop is CASSESWGLVHEQYF. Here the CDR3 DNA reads TGTGCCAGCAGTGAATCCTGGGGGCTGGTGCACGAGCAGTACTTC.